What follows is one T cell receptor (beta chain) and its context. Its antigen remains undetermined. No much larger clone is present one base from it, and per-base qualities are unavailable. The entire isolated RNA was reverse transcribed using the High Capacity cDNA Reverse Transcription Kit, and thus expressed TCRB transcripts were sequenced. Deep immunoSEQ sequencing was applied to naive, central memory and regulatory T cell samples, giving an average of roughly 3.5 million total reads per sample. Sorted cells were lysed in RLT buffer, and RNA was extracted using DNase-treated RNeasy Micro or Mini kits according to cell number. Each cell subset was processed on its own to prevent cross-contamination, while patient and healthy donor samples were processed together. The immunoSEQ multiplex PCR was used to amplify TCRB sequences from cDNA, yielding 87-bp fragments that span the CDR3 region. Sequencing of the amplicons was performed on the Illumina HiSeq platform. Regarding the original processing steps: Synthetic template baselines were used to correct PCR bias computationally, reads within Hamming distance 2 were collapsed together, and singletons that could not be merged were discarded. Reads were aligned against IMGT so that V, D and J genes, CDR3 length and insertions or deletions at six rearrangement sites could be assigned. Within each subset, clonotype counts were normalized to the number of sorted cells before true diversity and Gini coefficients were calculated with the tcR R package. Repertoire sharing was quantified using the overlap coefficient calculated on TCRB nucleotide sequences. TCRdb retrieved this table from immuneACCESS and kept in-frame rearrangements only. Not all clones are present; in checked studies, unresolved V genes account for under half, and no reason is known for the remainder. The V and J calls and clone size are taken from that table; D and trimming were inferred from the DNA. The sample has under 50,000 clones on record, over 50% of them singletons. The ten largest clones capture approximately 2.1% of the sample.

This entry is derived from a study of beta chain features in type 1 diabetes (dated by TCRdb to between 2017 and 2018). Broadly, across the study: No differences in mean age, gender distribution, total cell number or subset yield were found between patients and healthy donors. A total of about 100,000,000 sorted cells were examined across all samples, and RNA yield correlated strongly with the number of cells per subset. The study compared the TCRB repertoires of sorted circulating CD4+ T cell subsets in recently diagnosed type 1 diabetes patients with those in matched healthy donors. Regulatory and stem cell-like memory subsets were isolated from only 8 patients and roughly eight healthy donors, whereas naive and central memory subsets came from all 28 donors.

General findings and caveats noted by the study authors: Type 1 diabetes patients showed a moderate but significant shortening of TCRB CDR3 length in all four CD4+ subsets. Only small numbers of individuals were included in the HLA sub-analyses, which left unresolved whether HLA type had any influence on TCRB rearrangement. PCR may preferentially amplify shorter templates, but because patient and control samples were amplified and corrected together, any resulting skew would affect both groups equally. At VDJ recombination sites, patients with type 1 diabetes made fewer insertions and deleted more nucleotides, a pattern implying thymic rearrangement abnormalities. Naive, central memory and regulatory TCRB repertoires appeared to be more alike among patients than among healthy donors. Sequencing cDNA rather than genomic DNA could over-represent highly expressing activated cells, although activation and CD3 levels did not differ between groups.

Each donor gave one peripheral blood draw, roughly 110 mL on average, collected into heparinised tubes. A BD FACSAria II and a panel including CD45RO, CCR7, CD25, CD127, CD95 and CD27 were used to sort naive, central memory, regulatory and stem cell-like memory CD4+ T cells. A purity above 98% was achieved for all sorted populations. Right away, PBMCs were isolated by Lymphoprep density gradient centrifugation and were stained directly, with no culture step. So that batch effects would be minimized, each experiment stained and sorted samples in pairs, pairing one healthy donor with one patient. As encoded in the germline V gene, CDR1 is SGHDN while CDR2 is FVKESK. From the cysteine up to the phenylalanine, the CDR3 has a length of 15 residues. The sequence is cut down to CDR3 DNA, 45 bases in frame from base 1. The V end loses 0 bases and the J end loses 4 bases, and a stretch of 10 bases separates them.

This TCR was recovered from a woman younger than 35 in good health. In this chain, TRBV14 is recombined with TRBJ2-1, with the D gene uncertain. Sequenced: Tregs from blood. This specimen's cell subset or site label, per the study, means: regulatory CD4+ T cells. The CDR3 protein is CASSQEYSGYNEQFF. The base sequence is TGTGCCAGCAGCCAAGAATACTCCGGTTACAATGAGCAGTTCTTC.